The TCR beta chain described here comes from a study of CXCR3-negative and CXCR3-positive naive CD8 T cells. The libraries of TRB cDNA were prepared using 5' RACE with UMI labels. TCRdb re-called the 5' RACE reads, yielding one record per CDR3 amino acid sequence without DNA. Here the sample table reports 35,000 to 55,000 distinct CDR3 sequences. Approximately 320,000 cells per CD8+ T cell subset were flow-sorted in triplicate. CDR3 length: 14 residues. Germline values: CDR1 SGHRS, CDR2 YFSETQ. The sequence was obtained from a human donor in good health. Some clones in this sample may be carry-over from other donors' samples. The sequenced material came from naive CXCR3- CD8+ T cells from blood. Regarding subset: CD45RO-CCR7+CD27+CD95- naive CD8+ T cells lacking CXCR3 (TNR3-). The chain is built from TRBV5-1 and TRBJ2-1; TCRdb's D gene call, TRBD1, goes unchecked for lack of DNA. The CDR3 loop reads CASSIHRESGEQFF.